The 17 T cell receptor beta chains presented below share a single source sample, sequenced in a study of blood T cell repertoires in COVID-19. The table came from immunoSEQ multiplex PCR; TCRdb's copy has only in-frame clones and leaves some out. Of approximately 180,000 clones in the sample, about 93% were seen once. The specimen sequenced was peripheral blood. These receptors originate from a man aged 45-60 years with acute or convalescent COVID-19.

V is TRBV9 and J is TRBJ2-5; TRBD1 might be the D (6 bases). The CDR3 totals 14 residues. V lost 6 bases to trimming and J lost 5 bases, with 17 bases between them. Germline V lookup: CDR1 SGDLS, CDR2 YYNGEE. The CDR3 DNA reads TGTGCCAGCAACCGAGGGGGTCCGGGGGAGACCCAGTACTTC. This codes for CASNRGGPGETQYF.

This clone was seen once. This chain links TRBV2 with TRBJ2-3; tentative D call: TRBD1 (6 bases). CDR1 and CDR2 (germline): SNHLY, FYNNEI. V lost 9 bases to trimming and J lost 4 bases, with 17 bases between them. CDR3 length: 14 amino acids. CDR3 amino acids: CARQGSGPADTQYF. CDR3 coding DNA: TGTGCCAGACAGGGCAGCGGCCCGGCAGATACGCAGTATTTT. The complete variable domain, with remaining parts taken from reference TRBV2 and TRBJ2-3, reads EPEVTQTPSHQVTQMGQEVILRCVPISNHLYFYWYRQILGQKVEFLVSFYNNEISEKSEIFDDQFSVERPDGSNFTLKIRSTKLEDSAMYFCARQGSGPADTQYFGPGTRLTVL.

The table lists this clone with a count of one. At one end the junction does not follow the germline gene, possibly because of a read error. The chain is built from TRBV5-1 and TRBJ2-7, with 9 bases that match TRBD1. Germline V gene data show CDR1 as SGHRS and CDR2 as YFSETQ. The CDR3 runs to 15 residues. CDR3 sequence reads: CASSLGVGQGRSEHF. CDR3 sequence (DNA): TGCGCCAGCAGCTTGGGAGTGGGACAGGGACGATCAGAACACTTC.

This clone was recorded only once. This chain's CDR3 is CASSLRPGFYSNQPQHF. The CDR3 nucleotides read TGTGCCAGCAGTTTGCGGCCCGGCTTCTATAGCAATCAGCCCCAGCATTTT. J is TRBJ1-5 and V is TRBV28; D is undetermined. This CDR3 is built from 17 residues. Per the germline V gene, CDR1 is MDHEN and CDR2 is SYDVKM. V shed 3 bases and J shed 0 bases, with 15 bases lying between them.

J is TRBJ1-1 and V is TRBV27; D gene unclear. V lost 4 bases, J lost 2 bases, and 11 bases lay in between. Germline CDR1 MNHEY, CDR2 SMNVEV (reference sequence). CDR3 length: 14 amino acids. CDR3 sequence: CASSWVGGNTEAFF. Written as DNA, the CDR3 is TGTGCCAGCAGTTGGGTGGGAGGCAACACTGAAGCTTTCTTT.

The chain uses TRBV21-1 and TRBJ2-7; the D call in the table, TRBD2, was not verified against the DNA. TRBV21-1 is flagged as a pseudogene. The CDR3 covers 20 residues. CDR3: CASSTTRRRGTLIKYYEQYF. The CDR3 nucleotides read TGTGCCAGCAGCACGACCCGACGCCGCGGGACTCTCATTAAATACTACGAGCAGTACTTC.

This chain joins TRBV6-5 and TRBJ1-6; TRBD1 matches at 9 bases. The CDR3 is 15 amino acids. CDR1 and CDR2 (germline): MNHEY, SVGAGI. V dropped 7 bases and J dropped 9; count of bases not matched to a gene: 10. The CDR3 spells CASNAGTGLGSPLHF. The CDR3 bases are TGTGCCAGCAACGCCGGGACAGGGTTGGGTTCACCCCTCCACTTT.

The chain is built from TRBV3-1 (or the pseudogene TRBV3-2) and TRBJ2-1; tentative D call: TRBD1 (5 bases). The CDR3 is made up of 17 amino acids. Germline V gene data show CDR1 as LGHDT and CDR2 as YNNKEL (reference sequence). V gave up 4 bases and J gave up 2 bases, with 18 bases separating them. The CDR3 DNA is TGTGCCAGCAGCCTATCCTCGACAGAATTGGCCTACAATGAGCAGTTCTTC. Protein: CASSLSSTELAYNEQFF.

This rearrangement joins TRBV28 to TRBJ2-7; TRBD1 might be the D (6 bases). The V gene lost 8 bases and the J gene lost 4 bases, with 18 bases spanning the gap. From germline, CDR1 is MDHEN and CDR2 SYDVKM. The CDR3 totals 14 residues. The CDR3 protein is CASRGQQALYEQYF. In DNA, the CDR3 is TGTGCCAGCCGAGGACAGCAAGCATTATACGAGCAGTACTTC. Together with reference TRBV28 and TRBJ2-7, the CDR3 gives the full variable domain: DVKVTQSSRYLVKRTGEKVFLECVQDMDHENMFWYRQDPGLGLRLIYFSYDVKMKEKGDIPEGYSVSREKKERFSLILESASTNQTSMYLCASRGQQALYEQYFGPGTRLTVT.

The chain joins TRBV30 to TRBJ1-3; 9 positions match TRBD1. CDR1 and CDR2 from the germline V gene are GTSNPN and SVGIG (reference sequence). CDR3 length: 13 amino acids. Trimming removed 7 bases from V and 4 bases from J; junction bases left unmatched: 5. The CDR3 DNA reads TGTGCCTACAACAGGGGGCTCGGAAACACCATATATTTT. This sequence encodes CAYNRGLGNTIYF.

J is TRBJ2-1 and V is TRBV19; D is uncertain. V was pared by 5 bases and J by 0 bases, with 8 bases between. The germline gives CDR1 LNHDA, CDR2 SQIVND (reference sequence). The CDR3 is 14 residues long. CDR3 bases: TGTGCCAGTAGTCACAGCTACTCCTACAATGAGCAGTTCTTC. Residues: CASSHSYSYNEQFF.

This clone was detected a few times. The gene calls are TRBV7-9 and TRBJ2-2; 7 bases are shared with TRBD1. The ends lost 4 bases at V and 6 bases at J; junction bases unmatched: 11. Germline V gene sequence: CDR1 SEHNR, CDR2 FQNEAQ (reference sequence). The CDR3 covers 16 residues. CDR3 DNA: TGTGCCAGCAGCTACGTGACAGGGTCGGTATCCGGGGAGCTGTTTTTT. Its translation is CASSYVTGSVSGELFF.

The V gene is TRBV9, the J gene TRBJ2-1; tentatively, D is TRBD2 (6 bases). The length of the CDR3 is 16 residues. V lost 0 bases, J lost 2 bases, and 12 bases lay in between. In germline, CDR1 is SGDLS, CDR2 YYNGEE. CDR3: CASSVGSSVPYNEQFF. The CDR3 coding sequence is TGTGCCAGCAGCGTAGGGTCTAGCGTCCCCTACAATGAGCAGTTCTTC.

This chain links TRBV11-2 with TRBJ2-5; 8 positions agree with TRBD2. The germline CDR1 and CDR2 sequences are SGHAT and FQNNGV. This CDR3 comprises 15 residues. With V trimmed by 6 bases and J by 5 bases, 11 bases remained unmatched. In DNA form, the CDR3 reads TGTGCCAGCAGGCCGGCGGGGGGCCGCCTGGAGACCCAGTACTTC. Translated: CASRPAGGRLETQYF.

The CDR3 spells CASSPRDRGYEKLFF. The DNA for the CDR3 is TGTGCCAGCAGCCCCCGGGACAGGGGGTATGAAAAACTGTTTTTT. The chain combines TRBV3-1 (or the pseudogene TRBV3-2) with TRBJ1-4; 11 bases align to TRBD1. J was trimmed by 6 bases and V by 4 bases; bases with no gene match: 4. The CDR3 spans 15 residues. Germline V gene data show CDR1 as LGHDT and CDR2 as YNNKEL (reference sequence).

The chain recombines TRBV7-2 with TRBJ2-3; no firm D call. The germline gives CDR1 SGHTA, CDR2 FQGNSA. CDR3 length: 12 amino acids. Trimming left V 5 bases short and J 14 bases short, with 17 bases between. CDR3 sequence: CASSPRGQFWYF. The DNA for the CDR3 is TGTGCCAGCAGCCCACGCGGCCAATTCTGGTATTTT. The full variable domain, rest sourced from reference TRBV7-2 and TRBJ2-3, is GAGVSQSPSNKVTEKGKDVELRCDPISGHTALYWYRQSLGQGLEFLIYFQGNSAPDKSGLPSDRFSAERTGGSVSTLTIQRTQQEDSAVYLCASSPRGQFWYFGPGTRLTVL.

V gene TRBV5-5 combines with J gene TRBJ2-7, with a tentative D call TRBD1 (6 bases). CDR3 length: 16 residues. Trimming shortened V by 0 bases and J by 1 base, and 14 bases separated the two germline ends. Germline V gene data show CDR1 as SGHKS and CDR2 as YYEKEE (reference sequence). The CDR3 region is CASSLGGGDVSYEQYV. In nucleotides, the CDR3 is TGTGCCAGCAGCTTGGGAGGGGGAGATGTTTCCTACGAGCAGTACGTC.